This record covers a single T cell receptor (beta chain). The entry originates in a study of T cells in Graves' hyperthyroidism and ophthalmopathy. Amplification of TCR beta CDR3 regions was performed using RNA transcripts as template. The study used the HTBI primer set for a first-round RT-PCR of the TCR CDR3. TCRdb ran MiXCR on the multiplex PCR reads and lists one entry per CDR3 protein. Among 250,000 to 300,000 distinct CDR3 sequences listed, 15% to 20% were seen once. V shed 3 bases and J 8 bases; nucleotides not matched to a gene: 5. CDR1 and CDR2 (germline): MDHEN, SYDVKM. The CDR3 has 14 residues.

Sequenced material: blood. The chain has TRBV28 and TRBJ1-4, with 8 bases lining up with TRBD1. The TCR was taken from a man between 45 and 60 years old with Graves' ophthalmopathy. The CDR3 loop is CASSFQGAWEKLFF. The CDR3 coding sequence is TGTGCCAGCAGTTTTCAGGGGGCGTGGGAAAAACTGTTTTTT. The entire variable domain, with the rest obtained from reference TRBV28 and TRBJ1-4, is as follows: DVKVTQSSRYLVKRTGEKVFLECVQDMDHENMFWYRQDPGLGLRLIYFSYDVKMKEKGDIPEGYSVSREKKERFSLILESASTNQTSMYLCASSFQGAWEKLFFGSGTQLSVL.